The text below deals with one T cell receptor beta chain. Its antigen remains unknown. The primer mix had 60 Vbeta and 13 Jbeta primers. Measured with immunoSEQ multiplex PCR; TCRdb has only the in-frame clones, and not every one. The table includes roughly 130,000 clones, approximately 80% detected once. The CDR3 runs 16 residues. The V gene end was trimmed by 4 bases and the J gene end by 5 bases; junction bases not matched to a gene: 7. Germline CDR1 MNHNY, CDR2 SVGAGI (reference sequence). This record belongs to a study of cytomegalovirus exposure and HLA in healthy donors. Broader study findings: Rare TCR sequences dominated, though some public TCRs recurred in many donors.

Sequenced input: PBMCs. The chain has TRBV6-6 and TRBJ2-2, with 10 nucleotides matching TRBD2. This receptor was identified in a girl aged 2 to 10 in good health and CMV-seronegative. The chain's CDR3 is CASSLSGGAFTGELFF. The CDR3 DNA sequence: TGTGCCAGCAGTTTAAGCGGGGGGGCGTTTACCGGGGAGCTGTTTTTT.